What follows are 5 T cell receptor beta chains derived from one specimen sequenced in a study of CD8+CD57+ T cells in acquired aplastic anemia. The template used for profiling TCR beta VDJ and CDR3 was genomic DNA. TCRdb fed the reads into MiXCR, producing one record per CDR3 protein. The sample has some 160,000 distinct CDR3 sequences, 48% seen once; the top ten hold roughly 29%. Sequenced patients had shown CD8+CD57+ cell expansion by flow cytometry. Sequencing input: sorted CD4+, CD8+, or CD8+CD57+ T cells (not recorded which) from PBMCs. The receptors derive from a human donor with aplastic anemia.

The chain combines TRBV7-7 with TRBJ2-1, with D maybe TRBD1 (6 bases). Looked up from germline, CDR1 is SSHAT and CDR2 is FNYEAQ (reference sequence). This CDR3 region has 15 residues. Trimming took 4 bases from V and 6 from J, leaving 16 bases between them. CDR3 sequence (DNA): TGTGCCAGCAGCTCGACTCAGGGGTTGGGCAATGAGCAGTTCTTC. Translating it yields CASSSTQGLGNEQFF.

The CDR3 sequence: CAISEGDRGGYEQYF. The CDR3 nucleotides read TGTGCCATCAGTGAAGGGGACAGGGGCGGGTACGAGCAGTACTTC. This chain links TRBV10-3 with TRBJ2-7; TRBD1 agrees at 10 bases. This CDR3 is 15 amino acids long. CDR1 is ENHRY, CDR2 SYGVKD, per germline. The junction had 6 bases not matched to a gene; V was cut back by 3 bases and J by 4 bases.

The rearrangement joins TRBV6-5 to TRBJ2-7; 9 bases align to TRBD2. The germline V gene has CDR1 MNHEY and CDR2 SVGAGI. The CDR3 has 14 residues. V was pared by 2 bases and J by 2 bases, with 1 base of the junction left unmatched. In nucleotides, the CDR3 is TGTGCCAGCAGTTACGGCGGGGGGGCCTACGAGCAGTACTTC. It translates to CASSYGGGAYEQYF.

The chain links TRBV5-1 to TRBJ2-3; 10 nucleotides match TRBD2. In germline, CDR1 is SGHRS, CDR2 YFSETQ. V trimming: 5 bases; J trimming: 3 bases; junction bases outside the gene matches: 6. This CDR3 spans 15 amino acids. CDR3 nucleotide sequence: TGCGCCAGCAGTTTAGAGCGGGAGGGAACAGATACGCAGTATTTT. This sequence encodes CASSLEREGTDTQYF.

This clonotype was seen many times. The chain is built from TRBV4-1 and TRBJ1-1; 8 bases are shared with TRBD1. CDR1 MGHRA and CDR2 YSYEKL come from the germline V gene. J lost 5 bases, V lost 4 bases, and 12 bases had no gene match. The CDR3 is 16 amino acids. CDR3: CASSPDRAVIVTEAFF. CDR3 nucleotides: TGCGCCAGCAGCCCGGACAGGGCCGTAATCGTGACTGAAGCTTTCTTT.